Ten or more counts support the clone carrying this TCR beta chain. This record comes from a study of T-cell reconstitution after alpha-beta-depleted transplantation in children. The TCRbeta library incorporated unique molecular identifiers. One entry per CDR3 protein, called by TCRdb with MiXCR from the PCR reads. In the table there are about 190,000 distinct CDR3 sequences, approximately 7% of which are singletons. CDR1 is WNHNN and CDR2 is SYGVQD in the germline V gene (reference sequence). The CDR3 has 14 residues. Trimming left V 7 bases short and J 0 bases short, with 13 bases between. Sequenced material: PBMCs from the stem cell graft donor, taken from the stem cell graft. The source is a human donor who donated a stem cell graft to a child with Wiskott-Aldrich syndrome. The chain couples TRBV10-1 to TRBJ2-7, with a possible D match to TRBD2 (5 bases). CDR3 residues: CASISRESSYEQYF. The CDR3 nucleotides are TGCGCCAGCATATCGAGGGAGAGCTCCTACGAGCAGTACTTC.